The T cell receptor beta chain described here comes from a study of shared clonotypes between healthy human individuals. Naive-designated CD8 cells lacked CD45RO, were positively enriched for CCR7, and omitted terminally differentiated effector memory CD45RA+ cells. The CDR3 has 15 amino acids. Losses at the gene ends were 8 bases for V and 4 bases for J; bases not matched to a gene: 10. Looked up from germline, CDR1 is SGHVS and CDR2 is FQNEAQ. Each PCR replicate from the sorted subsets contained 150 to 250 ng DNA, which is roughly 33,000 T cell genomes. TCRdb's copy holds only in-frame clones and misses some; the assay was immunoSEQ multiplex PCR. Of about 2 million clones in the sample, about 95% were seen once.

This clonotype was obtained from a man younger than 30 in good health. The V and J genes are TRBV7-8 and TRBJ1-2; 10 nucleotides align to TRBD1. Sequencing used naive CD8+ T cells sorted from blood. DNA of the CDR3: TGTGCCAGCCTCGGAGGGGACAGGGGAACCTATGGCTACACCTTC. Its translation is CASLGGDRGTYGYTF.